This T cell receptor (beta chain) was documented in a study of T cell responses to AZD1222 COVID-19 vaccine (dated by TCRdb to the early 2020s). Concerning the study at large: AZD1222 recipients given second doses at about 4 weeks or at about 12 weeks were pooled, since spike-specific TCR depth and breadth were not found to differ between the two schedules. A total of under 250 trial participants underwent TCR sequencing, of whom about 210 had received two doses of AZD1222 and approximately 25 had received two doses of the MenACWY control vaccine. Enrollment into the trials was organized by age into subgroups of 18-55, 56-69 and 70-plus years, and those subgroups contained roughly 150, 30 and 60 TCR-sequenced participants, respectively. What the study reported, not specific to this receptor: Because no day 14 peak-response samples were available, the repertoires could be characterized only after the peak T cell response. Most participants were white British and females outnumbered males, and the authors suggested that clonal diversity may have been underestimated. The vaccine-associated CD4 TCRs covered the entire spike protein, and the dominant responses fell in regions 160-218 and 743-854. Conclusions about previously exposed vaccinees are limited, since just five or six AZD1222 recipients were seropositive for SARS-CoV-2 at baseline. After two AZD1222 doses, spike-specific TCR breadth and depth were significantly higher than at day 0 and than in MenACWY recipients. In the small 56-69-year group, the increase in depth fell short of significance, most likely because of low power. Epitopes outside the regions mutated in the B.1.351 and B.1.1.7 variants were reportedly recognized by nearly half of the unique spike-specific TCRs.

The CDR3 regions of human TCRbeta chains were analyzed by immunosequencing. The authors' analysis ran thus. Repertoire TCRs were matched against a reference library of SARS-CoV-2-specific TCRs generated with the MIRA antigen-specificity platform. Breadth meant the fraction of unique TCRs that were SARS-CoV-2-associated, whereas depth meant the fraction of total T cells that were SARS-CoV-2-associated. Each spike-specific TCR was assigned to its reactive spike region and to a CD4 or CD8 class using the MIRA data. Log10-transformed breadth and depth values were compared by one-way ANOVA with Sidak's multiple comparisons tests. TCRdb took over this immuneACCESS table, retaining in-frame rearrangements with V and J assigned. Such tables are incomplete; in checked studies, under half of the missing clones stem from an unresolved V gene, and the remainder is unexplained. V and J calls plus clone size are reproduced from that table; the DNA served to infer D and trimming. For this sample the table gives 150,000 to 200,000 clones, of which around 91% were detected only once. About 6.9% of the sample is taken by the ten largest.

From the cysteine up to the valine, the CDR3 has a length of 19 residues. Only the CDR3 region is kept as DNA, spanning 57 bases read in frame from base 1. The time point label here, explained by the study, means: baseline before first vaccination. The vaccinee samples were drawn from two UK trials, COV001 and COV002, one of which was a single-blind randomized controlled phase 2/3 trial testing AZD1222 (ChAdOx1 nCoV-19) in healthy adults. For TCRbeta chain sequencing, PBMC samples from trial participants were taken at day 0 and at day 28 after the second dose. Regarding this clone: Its specific antigen is unknown. Base qualities are not recorded, but no much larger clone differs from it by a single base.

The specimen comprised peripheral blood, sampled on day 0 of AZD1222 vaccination. This TCR was sampled from an adult in good health. The V and J genes are TRBV21-1 and TRBJ2-7; TRBD1, the table's D call, was not compared with the DNA. TRBV21-1 is a pseudogene locus. The nucleotide sequence reads as follows: TGTGCCAGCAGCAAAGATAATCGGACAGGTGGTCGAGGCAAGGACGAGCAGTACGTC. This translates into CASSKDNRTGGRGKDEQYV.